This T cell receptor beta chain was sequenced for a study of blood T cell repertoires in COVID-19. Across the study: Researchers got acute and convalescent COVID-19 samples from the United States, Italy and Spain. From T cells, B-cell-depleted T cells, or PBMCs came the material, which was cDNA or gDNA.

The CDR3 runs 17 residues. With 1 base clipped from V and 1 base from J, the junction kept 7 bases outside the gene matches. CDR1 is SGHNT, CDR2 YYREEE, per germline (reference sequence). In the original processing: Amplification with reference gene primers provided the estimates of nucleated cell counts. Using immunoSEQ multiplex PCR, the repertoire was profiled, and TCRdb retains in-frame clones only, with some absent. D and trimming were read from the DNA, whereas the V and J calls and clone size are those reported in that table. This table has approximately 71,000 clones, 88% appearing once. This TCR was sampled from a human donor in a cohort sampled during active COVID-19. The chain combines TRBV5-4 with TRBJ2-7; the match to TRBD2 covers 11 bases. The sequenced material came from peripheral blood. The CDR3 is CASSLFRTSGFSYEQYF. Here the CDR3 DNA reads TGTGCCAGCAGCTTGTTCCGGACTAGCGGGTTTTCCTACGAGCAGTACTTC.